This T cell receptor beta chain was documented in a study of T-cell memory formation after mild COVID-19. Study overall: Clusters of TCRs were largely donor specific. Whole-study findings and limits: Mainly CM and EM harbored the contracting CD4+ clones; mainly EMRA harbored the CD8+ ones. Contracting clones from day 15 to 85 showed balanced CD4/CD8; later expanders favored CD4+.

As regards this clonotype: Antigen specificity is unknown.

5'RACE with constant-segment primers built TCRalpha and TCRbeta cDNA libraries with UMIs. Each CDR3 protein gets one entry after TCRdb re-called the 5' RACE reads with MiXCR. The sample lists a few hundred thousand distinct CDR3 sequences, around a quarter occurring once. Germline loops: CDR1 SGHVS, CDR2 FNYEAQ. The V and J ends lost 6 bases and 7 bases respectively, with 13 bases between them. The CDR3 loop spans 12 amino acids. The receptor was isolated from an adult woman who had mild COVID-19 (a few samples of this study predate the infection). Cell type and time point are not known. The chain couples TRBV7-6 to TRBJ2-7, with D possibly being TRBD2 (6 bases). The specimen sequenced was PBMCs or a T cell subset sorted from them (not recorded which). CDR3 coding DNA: TGTGCCAGCAGTGGGCGGGACGGGGAGCAGTACTTC. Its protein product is CASSGRDGEQYF. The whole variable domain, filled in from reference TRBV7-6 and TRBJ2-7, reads GAGVSQSPRYKVTKRGQDVALRCDPISGHVSLYWYRQALGQGPEFLTYFNYEAQQDKSGLPNDRFSAERPEGSISTLTIQRTEQRDSAMYRCASSGRDGEQYFGPGTRLTVT.